This T cell receptor beta chain is from a study of graft-versus-host responses after intestinal transplantation. For this clone: The antigen remains undetermined.

The CDR3 loop spans 14 amino acids. The germline CDR1 and CDR2 sequences are LGHNT and FRNRAP. Between the trimmed V and J ends, which lost 6 bases and 4 bases, there was a span of 15 bases. Profiled with immunoSEQ multiplex PCR; TCRdb holds only in-frame clones, not every one. The sample lists more than 95,000 clones; about 90% were seen once. Study findings and constraints: Early post-transplant falls in HvG clones accompanied the peak levels of circulating GvH clones.

Sequenced material: unstimulated CD4+ T cells sorted from spleen or lymph node cells, taken before intestinal transplant. The receptor's source is a human donor who received an intestinal transplant. The gene calls are TRBV12-5 and TRBJ1-2; a possible D gene is TRBD1 (6 bases). CDR3: CASGWAGALYGYTF. Here the CDR3 DNA reads TGTGCTAGTGGATGGGCGGGGGCTCTCTATGGCTACACCTTC.